One and the same sample provided the 12 T cell receptor beta chains below, sequenced in a study of cytomegalovirus exposure and HLA in healthy donors (TCRdb year 2017). The method behind the library was the immunoSEQ multiplex PCR assay. For the multiplex PCR, a mixture combining 60 forward primers for TCR Vbeta segments and 13 reverse primers for TCR Jbeta segments was used. TCRdb holds this immuneACCESS table with in-frame rearrangements only. Some clones are missing; in checked studies, unresolved V genes explain under half, and the rest has no known cause. A total of about 130,000 clones appear in this sample, approximately 80% of them only once. The top ten clonotypes cover about 0.71% of the sample. Sequencing input: PBMCs. Every receptor here comes from a man between 18 and 29 years old in good health and CMV-seronegative.

This chain connects TRBV11-2 to TRBJ1-6; D is unclear. Germline V gene lookup returns CDR1 SGHAT and CDR2 FQNNGV. The CDR3 is 11 amino acids. Trimming stripped 0 bases from V and 14 bases from J, with 5 bases between. The CDR3 loop is CASSLDRALHF. In DNA form, the CDR3 reads TGTGCCAGCAGCTTAGATCGGGCCCTCCACTTT.

The chain carries TRBV7-9 and TRBJ1-4; 9 bases are a match to TRBD1. This CDR3 is 15 amino acids long. The trim removed 6 bases at V and 7 bases at J, leaving 9 bases unmatched. In germline, CDR1 is SEHNR, CDR2 FQNEAQ (reference sequence). The CDR3 protein is CASRRDRDRGEKLFF. Here the CDR3 DNA reads TGTGCCAGCAGAAGGGACAGGGATCGAGGTGAAAAACTGTTTTTT. Full variable domain (missing parts from reference TRBV7-9 and TRBJ1-4): DTGVSQNPRHKITKRGQNVTFRCDPISEHNRLYWYRQTLGQGPEFLTYFQNEAQLEKSRLLSDRFSAERPKGSFSTLEIQRTEQGDSAMYLCASRRDRDRGEKLFFGSGTQLSVL.

A few counts support this clone. The genes are TRBV28 and TRBJ2-7; 7 positions match TRBD1. Germline CDR1 is MDHEN and CDR2 is SYDVKM. V was clipped by 4 bases and J by 2 bases; unmatched bases: 5. The CDR3 extends over 14 amino acids. Here the CDR3 DNA reads TGTGCCAGCAGTTCGGGCGACAGGGCCTACGAGCAGTACTTC. Protein: CASSSGDRAYEQYF.

The chain carries TRBV7-8 and TRBJ1-5; TRBD1 aligns across 8 bases. CDR1 and CDR2 from the germline V gene are SGHVS and FQNEAQ. The CDR3 consists of 17 residues. Trimming cost V 3 bases and J 1 base; bases outside gene matches: 8. The CDR3 coding sequence is TGTGCCAGCAGCTTCGGATGGACAGGGCCAAGCAATCAGCCCCAGCATTTT. It codes for CASSFGWTGPSNQPQHF.

The chain links TRBV10-3 to TRBJ2-5; 14 nucleotides line up with TRBD2. The junction had 12 bases not matched to a gene; V was cut back by 10 bases and J by 5 bases. The CDR3 is 16 residues long. From germline, CDR1 is ENHRY and CDR2 SYGVKD. CDR3 protein: CASQTATSGGGETQYF. CDR3 in DNA: TGTGCCAGCCAAACGGCGACTAGCGGGGGGGGTGAGACCCAGTACTTC.

The rearrangement uses TRBV7-2 and TRBJ2-7, with 7 nucleotides matching TRBD2. The length of the CDR3 is 17 residues. Germline values: CDR1 SGHTA, CDR2 FQGNSA. V gave up 5 bases and J gave up 3 bases; unmatched junction bases: 16. CDR3 sequence reads: CASSPTRGVVGVYEQYF. Written as DNA, the CDR3 is TGTGCCAGCAGCCCAACCCGGGGGGTGGTGGGGGTCTACGAGCAGTACTTC.

V is TRBV5-1 and J is TRBJ2-5, with a possible D match to TRBD1 (5 bases). There are 15 residues in the CDR3. V lost 0 bases to trimming and J lost 6 bases, with 15 bases between them. Germline V gives CDR1 SGHRS, CDR2 YFSETQ. Here the CDR3 DNA reads TGCGCCAGCAGCTTGGCCCGGGCAGGGTCACAGACCCAGTACTTC. This encodes CASSLARAGSQTQYF.

The genes are TRBV6-6 and TRBJ1-1; D possibly corresponds to TRBD1 (6 bases). V dropped 11 bases and J dropped 4 bases, with 20 bases sitting between them. The CDR3 totals 14 residues. Germline loops: CDR1 MNHNY, CDR2 SVGAGI (reference sequence). CDR3: CAARGTGAATEAFF. CDR3 DNA: TGTGCCGCCAGGGGTACAGGAGCGGCCACTGAAGCTTTCTTT.

The V and J genes are TRBV7-9 and TRBJ1-2; maybe TRBD1 (5 bases). V was clipped by 4 bases and J by 6 bases, with 15 bases between them. This CDR3 comprises 14 residues. Germline lookup yields CDR1 SEHNR and CDR2 FQNEAQ (reference sequence). The CDR3 nucleotides read TGTGCCAGCAGCTCAGCGGGACTTACGGATGGCTACACCTTC. Residues: CASSSAGLTDGYTF.

The chain couples TRBV5-6 to TRBJ2-2; TRBD1 aligns across 7 bases. The CDR3 runs to 17 residues. J was trimmed by 5 bases and V by 0 bases; bases with no gene match: 10. Looked up from germline, CDR1 is SGHDT and CDR2 is YYEEEE. This CDR3 is CASSLEGQVVVTGELFF. CDR3 coding DNA: TGTGCCAGCAGCTTGGAAGGACAGGTTGTTGTTACCGGGGAGCTGTTTTTT. Full variable domain (missing parts from reference TRBV5-6 and TRBJ2-2): DAGVTQSPTHLIKTRGQQVTLRCSPKSGHDTVSWYQQALGQGPQFIFQYYEEEERQRGNFPDRFSGHQFPNYSSELNVNALLLGDSALYLCASSLEGQVVVTGELFFGEGSRLTVL.

The chain combines TRBV7-7 with TRBJ2-5; D perhaps matches TRBD2 (6 bases). The V end was cut by 1 base, the J end by 2 bases, with 14 bases between. CDR1 and CDR2 from the germline V gene are SSHAT and FNYEAQ (reference sequence). This CDR3 region has 16 residues. This chain's CDR3 is CASSLEAGSTQETQYF. Here the CDR3 DNA reads TGTGCCAGCAGCTTAGAGGCGGGGAGTACACAAGAGACCCAGTACTTC. The full variable domain, with the rest looked up from reference TRBV7-7 and TRBJ2-5, is GAGVSQSPRYKVTKRGQDVTLRCDPISSHATLYWYQQALGQGPEFLTYFNYEAQPDKSGLPSDRFSAERPEGSISTLTIQRTEQRDSAMYRCASSLEAGSTQETQYFGPGTRLLVL.

This sequence joins TRBV29-1 and TRBJ1-3; 9 bases match TRBD1. Trimming took 4 bases from V and 0 from J; bases not matched to a gene: 19. Per germline, CDR1 SQVTM and CDR2 ANQGSEA. The CDR3 spans 20 residues. CDR3 residues: CSVVLRLSLTGGNSGNTIYF. The CDR3 region has the DNA TGCAGCGTTGTATTAAGACTCTCCCTGACAGGGGGGAACTCTGGAAACACCATATATTTT. The whole variable domain, remainder taken from reference TRBV29-1 and TRBJ1-3, is SAVISQKPSRDICQRGTSLTIQCQVDSQVTMMFWYRQQPGQSLTLIATANQGSEATYESGFVIDKFPISRPNLTFSTLTVSNMSPEDSSIYLCSVVLRLSLTGGNSGNTIYFGEGSWLTVV.